The rows below give T cell receptor beta chains drawn from one sample of a study of T cells in Graves' hyperthyroidism and ophthalmopathy. Each CDR3 protein is one row after TCRdb ran MiXCR on the multiplex PCR reads. The table has under 200,000 distinct CDR3 sequences, 9.4% seen once. The sequencing input was blood. The receptor set was obtained from a woman under 30 with Graves' hyperthyroidism that later progressed to Graves' ophthalmopathy. The CDR3 runs from the conserved cysteine through the conserved F or W. The D gene is left open where the match is weak. Clone size is shown for a subset of rows, as once, few, many or a class of expanded clone.

d_call	clone_size	v_call	j_call	cdr3_nt	cdr3_aa
NA	many	TRBV20-1	TRBJ2-7	TGCAGTGCCCGCAGGCAGAGCTCCTACGAGCAGTACTTC	CSARRQSSYEQYF
TRBD1	many	TRBV5-1	TRBJ2-4	TGCGCCAGCAGATGGGAAGGACAGGGCCTTCAGTACTTC	CASRWEGQGLQYF
NA	many	TRBV6-5	TRBJ1-2	TGTGCCAGCAGTTACAGGTCCGTGGGGGGCTACACCTTC	CASSYRSVGGYTF
NA	many	TRBV29-1	TRBJ2-2	TGCAGCGCCGTCAGGGGCACCGGGGAGCTGTTTTTT	CSAVRGTGELFF
TRBD2	NA	TRBV7-6	TRBJ2-3	TGTGCCAGCAGCGGGGGGGACCGAGATATAACAGATACGCAGTATTTT	CASSGGDRDITDTQYF
TRBD1	many	TRBV10-3	TRBJ2-4	TGTGCCATCAGGGAAGGACAGGGGGGCGAAAACATTCAGTACTTC	CAIREGQGGENIQYF
NA	many	TRBV11-1	TRBJ2-2	TGTGCCAGCAGCGCACAGGGAGGCGGGGAGCTGTTTTTT	CASSAQGGGELFF
TRBD1	NA	TRBV4-1	TRBJ2-7	TGCGCCAGCAGCCAACAAACGGGACAGGGATTCTACGAGCAGTACTTC	CASSQQTGQGFYEQYF
TRBD1	many	TRBV18	TRBJ1-1	TGTGCCAGCTCACCAGAAAACAGGGGGACTGAAGCTTTCTTT	CASSPENRGTEAFF
NA	many	TRBV12-3/TRBV12-4	TRBJ1-6	TGTGCCAGCAGTTTCTACCCGAAGGGCTCACCCCTCCACTTT	CASSFYPKGSPLHF
TRBD1	many	TRBV20-1	TRBJ2-5	TGCAGTGCTAGCGAGACAGGGAGTATAGAGACCCAGTACTTC	CSASETGSIETQYF
TRBD1	many	TRBV18	TRBJ2-5	TGTGCCAGCTCACCAGCAGACAGGGCCCAAGAGACCCAGTACTTC	CASSPADRAQETQYF
NA	few	TRBV20-1	TRBJ1-3	TGCAGTGCTAATTTAGAAGGGGCTGGAAACACCATATATTTT	CSANLEGAGNTIYF
TRBD1	many	TRBV19	TRBJ1-5	TGTGCCAGTAGCCCGGGACAGGGGTACAATCAGCCCCAGCATTTT	CASSPGQGYNQPQHF
TRBD1	many	TRBV12-3/TRBV12-4	TRBJ2-4	TGTGCCAGCAGTTCCACAGGGGTCCGAGACATTCAGTACTTC	CASSSTGVRDIQYF
NA	few	TRBV11-3	TRBJ1-4	TGTGCCAGCAGCTTAGCACTCATAGGGGATTGGAGGATCCGGGAAAAACTGTTTTTT	CASSLALIGDWRIREKLFF
NA	many	TRBV6-1	TRBJ1-4	TGTGCCATTCAGGGACGGCAGAATGAAAAACTGTTTTTT	CAIQGRQNEKLFF
NA	many	TRBV30	TRBJ1-1	TGTGCCTGGAGTCTTGGAACGGGGCAGGGAGGATTTGCTTTCTTT	CAWSLGTGQGGFAFF
TRBD2	NA	TRBV6-1	TRBJ2-1	TGTGCCAGCAGACCTACTAGCGGGAGGGCGCATGAGCAGTTCTTC	CASRPTSGRAHEQFF
NA	many	TRBV7-2	TRBJ2-7	TGTGCCAGCAGCACCCGGGCCTCTGCCTACGAGCAGTACTTC	CASSTRASAYEQYF
NA	many	TRBV5-1	TRBJ2-1	TGCGCCAGCAGCTTGGATGCAGGCCCCCTCAATGAGCAGTTCTTC	CASSLDAGPLNEQFF
TRBD2	many	TRBV20-1	TRBJ2-3	TGCAGTGCTAGACTTTTCTTCCCCGGGGGGGTGCACACAGATACGCAGTATTTT	CSARLFFPGGVHTDTQYF
TRBD1	many	TRBV5-1	TRBJ2-3	TGCGCCAGCAGCCTGGACAGGCCTAACACAGATACGCAGTATTTT	CASSLDRPNTDTQYF
NA	many	TRBV19	TRBJ2-4	TGTGCCAGTAGGAACGGGGATGCCAAAAACATTCAGTACTTC	CASRNGDAKNIQYF
NA	many	TRBV19	TRBJ1-1	TGTGCCAGTAGCCCCCTGACGGGGTCGAACACTGAAGCTTTCTTT	CASSPLTGSNTEAFF
NA	many	TRBV20-1	TRBJ2-2	TGCAGTGCCGGGACGGTTGTAAACACCGGGGAGCTGTTTTTT	CSAGTVVNTGELFF
TRBD2	many	TRBV7-3	TRBJ2-2	TGTGCCAGCAGCCCGGGACTAGCGGGATCCGGGGAGCTGTTTTTT	CASSPGLAGSGELFF
NA	many	TRBV3-1	TRBJ1-5	TGTGCCAGCAGCCAAGGCAGGGTTCAGCCCCAGCATTTT	CASSQGRVQPQHF
NA	NA	TRBV7-9	TRBJ2-3	TGTGCCAGCAGGTCCGAACGGGGCCGAGAGGCGGGCACAGATACGCAGTATTTT	CASRSERGREAGTDTQYF
TRBD2	many	TRBV27	TRBJ2-3	TGTGCCAGCAGAATTCTAGCGGGAGGGCTTGATACGCAGTATTTT	CASRILAGGLDTQYF
NA	NA	TRBV9	TRBJ1-3	TGTGCCAGCAGCGTAATGCGGTATGGAAACACCATATATTTT	CASSVMRYGNTIYF
NA	many	TRBV7-3	TRBJ2-7	TGTGCCAGCAGCTTGGGTTTCTTACAGGGAGGGTTCTACGAGCAGTACTTC	CASSLGFLQGGFYEQYF
NA	few	TRBV6-1	TRBJ1-5	TGTGCCAGCAGTGAAGCAGGGAGTCAGCCCCAGCATTTT	CASSEAGSQPQHF
NA	few	TRBV6-1	TRBJ1-4	TGTGCCAGCAGCCCCGGGGTGGGCTCCAATGAAAAACTGTTTTTT	CASSPGVGSNEKLFF
TRBD2	many	TRBV20-1	TRBJ2-1	TGCAGTGCTATCGGGGCTAGCGGAGACTACAATGAGCAGTTCTTC	CSAIGASGDYNEQFF
TRBD1	many	TRBV20-1	TRBJ1-1	TGCAGTGCTAGAGAACCGGACAGGGAGAACACTGAAGCTTTCTTT	CSAREPDRENTEAFF
NA	many	TRBV10-2	TRBJ2-7	TGCGCCAGCTCTACTCACTACTACGAGCAGTACTTC	CASSTHYYEQYF
NA	many	TRBV2	TRBJ1-2	TGTGCCAGCAGTGAAGGCCCAGGGGAAGGCGGCTACACCTTC	CASSEGPGEGGYTF
TRBD2	many	TRBV27	TRBJ2-3	TGTGCCAGCAGTCGGACTAGCGGGGGGAGCACAGATACGCAGTATTTT	CASSRTSGGSTDTQYF
NA	many	TRBV28	TRBJ1-5	TGTGCCAGCAGTCCGGAAATGTACCCAGATATCAATCAGCCCCAGCATTTT	CASSPEMYPDINQPQHF
NA	many	TRBV20-1	TRBJ1-1	TGCAGTGCTAGGGAGGGCAGCAGTTCGAACACTGAAGCTTTCTTT	CSAREGSSSNTEAFF
NA	NA	TRBV3-1	TRBJ1-1	TGTGCCAGCAGCCCATGGGACGGACCTGAAGCTTTCTTT	CASSPWDGPEAFF
NA	many	TRBV19	TRBJ2-1	TGTGCCAGTAGTATGCCCCCCGCGGGCCCCAATGAGCAGTTCTTC	CASSMPPAGPNEQFF
NA	NA	TRBV9	TRBJ2-3	TGTGCCAGCAGCGCCCGAAATAAGACTCGAACGCAGTATTTT	CASSARNKTRTQYF
TRBD2	many	TRBV7-7	TRBJ2-5	TGTGCCAGCAGCAGCGGGACCCAAGAGACCCAGTACTTC	CASSSGTQETQYF
TRBD1	NA	TRBV10-3	TRBJ2-1	TGTGCCATCACCAATTCCGCCGGGACAGGGGGCCACAATGAGCAGTTCTTC	CAITNSAGTGGHNEQFF
NA	many	TRBV2	TRBJ1-4	TGTGCCAGCAGTGAAGTCGGAGAAAAACTGTTTTTT	CASSEVGEKLFF
TRBD1	many	TRBV7-8	TRBJ1-1	TGTGCCAGCTCCGGGACAGAGATAAACACTGAAGCTTTCTTT	CASSGTEINTEAFF
NA	many	TRBV11-2	TRBJ2-5	TGTGCCAGCAGCTTAGAGGTTGGGGGCAGACTCAAGACCCAGTACTTC	CASSLEVGGRLKTQYF
NA	many	TRBV6-6	TRBJ1-1	TGTGCCAGCAGTTACTCTGAGGGGTTAACTGAAGCTTTCTTT	CASSYSEGLTEAFF
NA	NA	TRBV5-8	TRBJ2-3	TGTGCCAGCAGCTTGGCCGCGGACAGACACACAGATACGCAGTATTTT	CASSLAADRHTDTQYF